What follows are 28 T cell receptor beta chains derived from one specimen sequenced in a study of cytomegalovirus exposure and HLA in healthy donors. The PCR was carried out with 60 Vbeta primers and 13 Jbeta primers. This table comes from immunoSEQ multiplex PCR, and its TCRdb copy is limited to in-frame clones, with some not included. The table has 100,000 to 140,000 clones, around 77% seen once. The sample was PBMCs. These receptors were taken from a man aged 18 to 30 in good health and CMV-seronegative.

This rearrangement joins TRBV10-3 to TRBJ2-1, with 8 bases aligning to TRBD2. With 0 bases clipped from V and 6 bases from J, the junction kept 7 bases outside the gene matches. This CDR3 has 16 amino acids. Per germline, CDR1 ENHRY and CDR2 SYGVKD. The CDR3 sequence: CAISESNQRGRNEQFF. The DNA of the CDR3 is TGTGCCATCAGTGAGTCGAACCAGCGGGGGCGCAATGAGCAGTTCTTC.

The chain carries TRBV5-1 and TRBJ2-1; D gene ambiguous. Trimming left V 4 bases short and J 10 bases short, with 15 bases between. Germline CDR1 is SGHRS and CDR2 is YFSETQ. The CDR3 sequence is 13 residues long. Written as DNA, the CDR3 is TGCGCCAGCAGCGCCGACCGCATCGGGGAGCAGTTCTTC. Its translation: CASSADRIGEQFF.

The CDR3 sequence: CASSRVGDYGYTF. The CDR3 region has the DNA TGCGCCAGCAGCAGGGTCGGGGACTATGGCTACACCTTC. The chain combines TRBV5-1 with TRBJ1-2; D is unclear. This CDR3 is built from 13 residues. Trimming left V 4 bases short and J 3 bases short, with 10 bases between. Germline CDR1 and CDR2: SGHRS and YFSETQ.

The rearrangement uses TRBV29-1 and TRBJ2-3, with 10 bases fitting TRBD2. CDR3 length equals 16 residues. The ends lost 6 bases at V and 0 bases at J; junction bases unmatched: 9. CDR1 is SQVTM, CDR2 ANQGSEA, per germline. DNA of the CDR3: TGCAGCGTACCGAGCGGGGGGGCCATTAGCACAGATACGCAGTATTTT. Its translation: CSVPSGGAISTDTQYF.

The CDR3 nucleotides read TGTGCCAGCAGCCTGGGACAGCGCTCTTCCTACGAGCAGTACTTC. This sequence encodes CASSLGQRSSYEQYF. The rearrangement links TRBV6-5 to TRBJ2-7; 7 bases align to TRBD1. Per the germline V gene, CDR1 is MNHEY and CDR2 is SVGAGI. V shed 6 bases and J 1 base; nucleotides not matched to a gene: 9. The CDR3 sequence is 15 residues long.

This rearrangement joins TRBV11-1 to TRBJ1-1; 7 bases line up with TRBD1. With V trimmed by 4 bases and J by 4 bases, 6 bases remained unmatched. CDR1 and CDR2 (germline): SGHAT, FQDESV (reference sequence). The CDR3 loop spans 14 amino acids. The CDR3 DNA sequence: TGTGCCAGCAGCTGGGGACAGCGAAGCACTGAAGCTTTCTTT. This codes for CASSWGQRSTEAFF.

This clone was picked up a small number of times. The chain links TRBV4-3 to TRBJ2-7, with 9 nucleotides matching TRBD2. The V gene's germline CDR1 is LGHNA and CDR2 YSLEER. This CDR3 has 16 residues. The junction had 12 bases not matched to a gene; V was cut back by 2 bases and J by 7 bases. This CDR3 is CASSQRVELAGQEQYF. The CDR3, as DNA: TGCGCCAGCAGCCAAAGGGTGGAGCTAGCGGGGCAGGAGCAGTACTTC.

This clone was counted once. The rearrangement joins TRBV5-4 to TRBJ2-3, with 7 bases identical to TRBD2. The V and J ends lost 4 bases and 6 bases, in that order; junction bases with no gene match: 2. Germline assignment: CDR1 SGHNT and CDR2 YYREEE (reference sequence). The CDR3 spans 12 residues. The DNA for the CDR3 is TGTGCCAGCAGCCCCGGGAGGGATACGCAGTATTTT. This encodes CASSPGRDTQYF.

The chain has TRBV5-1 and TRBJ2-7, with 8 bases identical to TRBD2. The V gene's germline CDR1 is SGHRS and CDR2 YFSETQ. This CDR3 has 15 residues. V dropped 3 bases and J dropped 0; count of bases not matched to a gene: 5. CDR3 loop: CASSSVAGSSYEQYF. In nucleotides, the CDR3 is TGCGCCAGCAGCTCCGTAGCGGGGAGCTCCTACGAGCAGTACTTC.

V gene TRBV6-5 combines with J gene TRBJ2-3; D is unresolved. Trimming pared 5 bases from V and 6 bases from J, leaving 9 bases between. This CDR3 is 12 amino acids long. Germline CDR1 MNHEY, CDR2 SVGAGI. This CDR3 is CASSPTADTQYF. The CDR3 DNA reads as TGTGCCAGCAGTCCGACTGCGGATACGCAGTATTTT.

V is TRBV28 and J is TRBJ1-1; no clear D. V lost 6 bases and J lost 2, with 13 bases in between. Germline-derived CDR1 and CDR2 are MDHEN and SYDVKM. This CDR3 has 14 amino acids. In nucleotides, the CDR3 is TGTGCCAGCAGGACCGTAGGACTCAACACTGAAGCTTTCTTT. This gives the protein CASRTVGLNTEAFF.

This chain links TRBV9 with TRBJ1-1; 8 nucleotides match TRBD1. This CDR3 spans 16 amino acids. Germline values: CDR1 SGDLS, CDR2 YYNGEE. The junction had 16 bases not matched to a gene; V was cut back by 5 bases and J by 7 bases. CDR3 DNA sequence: TGTGCCAGCAGTGACGGACAGGGAAGACCTGGGCTTGAAGCTTTCTTT. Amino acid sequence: CASSDGQGRPGLEAFF.

The CDR3 sequence: CASSFPDRGRDQPQHF. The CDR3 DNA follows: TGTGCCAGCAGTTTCCCCGACAGGGGGCGAGATCAGCCCCAGCATTTT. The J gene is TRBJ1-5, the V gene TRBV28; 10 nucleotides line up with TRBD1. The CDR3 is 16 amino acids. CDR1 MDHEN and CDR2 SYDVKM come from the germline V gene. Trimming took 3 bases from V and 5 from J; bases not matched to a gene: 7.

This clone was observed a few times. CDR3 bases: TGTGCCAGCAGCCTCCTAGCGGGGGGCCAAGAGACCCAGTACTTC. The encoded protein is CASSLLAGGQETQYF. The V call is TRBV5-6, the J call TRBJ2-5; 11 bases line up with TRBD2. The CDR3 spans 15 residues. Per germline, CDR1 SGHDT and CDR2 YYEEEE. V trimming: 4 bases; J trimming: 1 base; junction bases outside the gene matches: 3. The whole variable domain, filled in from reference TRBV5-6 and TRBJ2-5, reads DAGVTQSPTHLIKTRGQQVTLRCSPKSGHDTVSWYQQALGQGPQFIFQYYEEEERQRGNFPDRFSGHQFPNYSSELNVNALLLGDSALYLCASSLLAGGQETQYFGPGTRLLVL.

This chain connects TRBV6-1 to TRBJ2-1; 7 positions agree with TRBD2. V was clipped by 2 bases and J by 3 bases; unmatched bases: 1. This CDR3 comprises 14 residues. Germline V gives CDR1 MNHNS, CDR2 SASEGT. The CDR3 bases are TGTGCCAGCAGTGAATCGGGGGGCTACAATGAGCAGTTCTTC. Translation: CASSESGGYNEQFF.

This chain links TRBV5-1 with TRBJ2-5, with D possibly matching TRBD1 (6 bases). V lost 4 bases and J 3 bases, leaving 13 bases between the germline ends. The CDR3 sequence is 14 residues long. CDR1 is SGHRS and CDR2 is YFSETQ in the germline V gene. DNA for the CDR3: TGCGCCAGCAGCCAGCCTTCAGGGGAAGAGACCCAGTACTTC. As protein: CASSQPSGEETQYF.

In nucleotides, the CDR3 is TGTGCCACCAGCAGAGATACGGACAGTTGGATTCCCAACTATGGCTACACCTTC. Translated: CATSRDTDSWIPNYGYTF. The J gene is TRBJ1-2, the V gene TRBV15, with a possible D match to TRBD1 (6 bases). V gave up 0 bases and J gave up 2 bases, with 19 bases separating them. The CDR3 consists of 18 residues. Germline V lookup: CDR1 LNHNV, CDR2 YYDKDF (reference sequence).

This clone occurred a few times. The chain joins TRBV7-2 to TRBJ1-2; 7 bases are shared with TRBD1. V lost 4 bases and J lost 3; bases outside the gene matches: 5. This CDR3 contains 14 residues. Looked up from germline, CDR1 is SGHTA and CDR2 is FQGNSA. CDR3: CASSSTGDHYGYTF. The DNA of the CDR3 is TGTGCCAGCAGCTCCACAGGGGACCACTATGGCTACACCTTC. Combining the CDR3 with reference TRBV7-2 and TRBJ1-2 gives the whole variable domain GAGVSQSPSNKVTEKGKDVELRCDPISGHTALYWYRQSLGQGLEFLIYFQGNSAPDKSGLPSDRFSAERTGGSVSTLTIQRTQQEDSAVYLCASSSTGDHYGYTFGSGTRLTVV.

The CDR3 region has the DNA TGTGCCAGCAGCCCCAACCCGAGAGGTGGGGGGGCGATTAGGAATGAGCAGTTCTTC. Translating it yields CASSPNPRGGGAIRNEQFF. This sequence joins TRBV14 and TRBJ2-1; TRBD2 might be the D (7 bases). Germline CDR1 is SGHDN and CDR2 is FVKESK. The CDR3 loop spans 19 amino acids. The ends were cut back, 4 bases at V and 7 bases at J, with 29 bases in the middle.

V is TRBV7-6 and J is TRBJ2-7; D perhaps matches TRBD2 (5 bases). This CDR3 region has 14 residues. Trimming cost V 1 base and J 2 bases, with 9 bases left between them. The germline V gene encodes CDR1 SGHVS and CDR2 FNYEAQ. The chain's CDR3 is CASSLGTAAYEQYF. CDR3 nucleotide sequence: TGTGCCAGCAGCTTAGGGACTGCCGCCTACGAGCAGTACTTC.

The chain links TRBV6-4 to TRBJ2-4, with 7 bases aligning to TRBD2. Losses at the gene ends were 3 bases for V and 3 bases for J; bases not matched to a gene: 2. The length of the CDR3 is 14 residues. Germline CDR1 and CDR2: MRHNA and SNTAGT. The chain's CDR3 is CASSEGGNKNIQYF. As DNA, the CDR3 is TGTGCCAGCAGTGAGGGGGGGAACAAAAACATTCAGTACTTC.

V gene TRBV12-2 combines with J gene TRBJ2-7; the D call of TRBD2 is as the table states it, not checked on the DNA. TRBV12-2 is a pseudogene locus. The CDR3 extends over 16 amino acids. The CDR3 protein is CASRLGREGECYEQYF. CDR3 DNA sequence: TGTGCAAGTCGCTTAGGGCGGGAGGGGGAATGTTACGAGCAGTACTTC.

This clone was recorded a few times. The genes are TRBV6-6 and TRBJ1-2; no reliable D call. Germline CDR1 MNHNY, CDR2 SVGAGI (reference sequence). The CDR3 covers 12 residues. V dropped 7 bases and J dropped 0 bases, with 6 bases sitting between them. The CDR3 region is CASTRSNYGYTF. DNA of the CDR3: TGTGCCAGCACCAGATCTAACTATGGCTACACCTTC.

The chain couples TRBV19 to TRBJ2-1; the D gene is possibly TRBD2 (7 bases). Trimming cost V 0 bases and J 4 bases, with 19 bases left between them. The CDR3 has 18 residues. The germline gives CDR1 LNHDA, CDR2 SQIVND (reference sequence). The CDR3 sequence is CASSIDLGGGLRYNEQFF. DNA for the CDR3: TGTGCCAGTAGTATAGATCTGGGGGGGGGCCTTCGTTACAATGAGCAGTTCTTC. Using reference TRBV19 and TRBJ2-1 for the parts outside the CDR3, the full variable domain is DGGITQSPKYLFRKEGQNVTLSCEQNLNHDAMYWYRQDPGQGLRLIYYSQIVNDFQKGDIAEGYSVSREKKESFPLTVTSAQKNPTAFYLCASSIDLGGGLRYNEQFFGPGTRLTVL.

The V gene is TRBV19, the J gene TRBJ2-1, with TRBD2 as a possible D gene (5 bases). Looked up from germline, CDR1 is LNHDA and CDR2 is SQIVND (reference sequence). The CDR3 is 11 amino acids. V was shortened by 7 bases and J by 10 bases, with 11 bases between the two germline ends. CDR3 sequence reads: CASTGLKEQFF. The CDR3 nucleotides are TGTGCCAGTACCGGACTGAAGGAGCAGTTCTTC.

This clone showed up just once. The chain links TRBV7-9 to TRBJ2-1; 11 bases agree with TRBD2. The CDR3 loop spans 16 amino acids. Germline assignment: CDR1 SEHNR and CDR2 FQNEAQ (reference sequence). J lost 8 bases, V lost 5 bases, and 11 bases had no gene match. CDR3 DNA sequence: TGTGCCAGCAGCCCCTCGGTAGCGGGGGGGGTCTATGAGCAGTTCTTC. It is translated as CASSPSVAGGVYEQFF.

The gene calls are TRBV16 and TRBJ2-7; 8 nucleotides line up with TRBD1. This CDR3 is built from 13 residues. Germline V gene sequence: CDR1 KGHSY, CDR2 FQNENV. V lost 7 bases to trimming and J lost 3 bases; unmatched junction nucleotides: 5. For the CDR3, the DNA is TGTGCCAGCACTCCACAGGGGGACTACGAGCAGTACTTC. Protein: CASTPQGDYEQYF.

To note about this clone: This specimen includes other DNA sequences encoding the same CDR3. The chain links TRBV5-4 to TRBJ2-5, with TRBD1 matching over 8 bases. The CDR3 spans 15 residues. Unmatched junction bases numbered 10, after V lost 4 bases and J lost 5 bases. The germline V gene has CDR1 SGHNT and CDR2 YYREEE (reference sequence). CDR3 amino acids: CASSTRGQAWETQYF. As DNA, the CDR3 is TGTGCCAGCAGCACCCGGGGACAGGCGTGGGAGACCCAGTACTTC.